This T cell receptor beta chain was sequenced in a study of cytomegalovirus exposure and HLA in healthy donors. About the research overall: About 79% of 350 to 400 genotyped donors fell in the Caucasian-associated ancestry cluster. Findings and caveats of the study: Information on immune exposure was restricted to one variable (CMV serostatus).

On this clone itself: Its antigen is unknown.

PCR used 60 Vbeta primers and 13 Jbeta primers. The assay was immunoSEQ multiplex PCR, and TCRdb's table has in-frame clones only and misses some. The table shows 150,000 to 200,000 clones, with roughly four fifths occurring only once. The TCR was taken from a man between 35 and 55 years old in good health and CMV-seropositive. Material: PBMCs.

CDR3 in DNA: TGTGCCAGCAGTCACGACAGGGGCAATGAGCAGTTCTTC. Protein sequence: CASSHDRGNEQFF. This chain joins TRBV7-9 and TRBJ2-1; 8 bases are a match to TRBD1. Germline CDR1 and CDR2: SEHNR and FQNEAQ (reference sequence). The CDR3 extends over 13 amino acids. The J segment lost 6 bases and the V segment lost 6 bases, leaving 4 bases of the junction unmatched.